This T cell receptor (beta chain) was found in a study of shared clonotypes between healthy human individuals. Study conclusions and caveats: Sharing across four donors was highest in naive CD4 (around 5%) and lowest in memory CD8 (0.4%). Naive subsets usually exceeded memory subsets in estimated richness.

About this clone itself: As yet, its antigen is unknown.

Subsets obtained from CD4+ cells comprised CD45RA+ naive and CD45RA-negative memory cells. The protocol was immunoSEQ multiplex PCR, while the TCRdb copy is restricted to in-frame clones and leaves out a portion. Of over a million clones in the sample, around three quarters were seen once. Germline assignment: CDR1 SGHRS and CDR2 YFSETQ. The CDR3 totals 17 residues. The sample taken for sequencing was memory CD4+ T cells from PBMCs. Subset reported: CD45RA-negative fraction. The chain joins TRBV5-1 to TRBJ2-7; TRBD1 agrees at 11 bases. The end of the DNA aligns better with TRBJ2-5, so the J call may be wrong. This clonotype was sampled from a young man in good health. Some clones in this sample may be carry-over from other donors' samples. The CDR3 nucleotides read TGCGCCAGCAGCTCCGGGACAGGGGGTAGAAAGAAAGAGACCCAGTACTTC. Protein: CASSSGTGGRKKETQYF.